This TCR beta chain was sequenced for a study of monozygotic twins with inflammatory bowel disease. Study-wide results and limits: IBD-affected twins scored below their healthy co-twins in TCRbeta diversity (inverse Simpson). The authors note that differing immunosuppressive treatments may have added variability to patient repertoires. Possibly reflecting limited power, no difference in repertoire similarity was found between concordant and discordant twins.

The CDR3 loop spans 13 amino acids. Germline-derived CDR1 and CDR2 are KGHSH and LQKENI. Details on this clonotype: Its antigen is currently unknown.

cDNA for TCRalpha and TCRbeta was amplified by nested PCRs of roughly 17 then approximately 9 cycles. Reanalyzing the 5' RACE reads, TCRdb keeps one entry per CDR3 protein, without DNA. Its listing shows 170,000 or so distinct CDR3 sequences. The chain has TRBV18 and TRBJ1-2; the D call from TCRdb, TRBD1, cannot be confirmed without DNA. Sequenced: blood. The TCR originated in a human donor with ulcerative colitis or Crohn's disease, or a healthy co-twin of an affected twin (not recorded which). CDR3 residues: CASSPTQEYGYTF.